The clone carrying this TCR beta chain was counted once. This record belongs to a study of T cell changes during pregnancy in multiple sclerosis. Clones were sequenced by immunoSEQ multiplex PCR, and TCRdb holds only the in-frame ones, with some missing. The repertoire holds approximately 100,000 clones, with roughly 93% as singletons. Trimming shortened V by 3 bases and J by 1 base, and 13 bases separated the two germline ends. CDR1 and CDR2 from the germline V gene are SGDLS and YYNGEE. CDR3 length: 15 amino acids. The rearrangement joins TRBV9 to TRBJ1-1; TRBD1 might be the D (6 bases). Sequencing was performed on peripheral blood, taken in the first trimester of pregnancy. This TCR was recovered from a female donor with multiple sclerosis, enrolled in a pregnancy study. The CDR3 loop is CASSARGTANTEAFF. In DNA form, the CDR3 reads TGTGCCAGCAGCGCGAGGGGGACGGCGAACACTGAAGCTTTCTTT.